The entry below describes one T cell receptor beta chain. The antigen remains unidentified. The data stem from a study of shared clonotypes between healthy human individuals. Sequencing was performed with immunoSEQ multiplex PCR; in TCRdb, only in-frame clones are kept and a portion is missing. The sample lists under 1,100,000 clones; more than 65% were seen once. Overall study results and limits: Richness estimates generally favored naive over memory subsets.

Looked up from germline, CDR1 is GTSNPN and CDR2 is SVGIG (reference sequence). V dropped 3 bases and J dropped 5; count of bases not matched to a gene: 5. This CDR3 region has 13 residues. The chain recombines TRBV30 with TRBJ1-2; 8 bases map to TRBD1. The sequence was obtained from a man younger than 30 in good health. Source material: memory CD4+ T cells sorted from blood. Subset reported: CD45RA-negative fraction. The CDR3 coding sequence is TGTGCCTGGAGCCCAGGGGGCAAGTATGGCTACACCTTC. Translation gives CAWSPGGKYGYTF.